Following are 18 T cell receptor beta chains from one sample sequenced in a study of T cell repertoires in cytomegalovirus infection. Each CDR3 protein is one row after TCRdb ran MiXCR on the reads. The sample has 80,000 to 90,000 distinct CDR3 sequences; approximately 46% are singletons. These receptors lack a known antigen. Sequencing was performed on CD8+ T cells from cultured PBMCs, taken from culture after CMV antigen stimulation. The origin of the receptors is a human donor in good health (CMV status not recorded). Some clones in this sample may be carry-over from other donors' samples.

The J gene is TRBJ1-1, the V gene TRBV27; the D is unclear. From germline, CDR1 is MNHEY and CDR2 SMNVEV (reference sequence). The CDR3 is 13 amino acids. The germline V and J ends were trimmed by 8 bases and 0 bases, with 10 bases remaining between them. The CDR3 DNA follows: TGTGCCAGCTCCTACGGCATGAACACTGAAGCTTTCTTT. Its translation: CASSYGMNTEAFF.

This clonotype was counted only a few times. This chain joins TRBV7-9 and TRBJ2-5, with D possibly matching TRBD2 (5 bases). V lost 2 bases and J lost 0, with 13 bases in between. Germline assignment: CDR1 SEHNR and CDR2 FQNEAQ (reference sequence). The CDR3 is 16 residues long. DNA of the CDR3: TGTGCCAGCAGCTTATTCCCCGAGCGGAACCAAGAGACCCAGTACTTC. This gives the protein CASSLFPERNQETQYF. Full variable domain (missing parts from reference TRBV7-9 and TRBJ2-5): DTGVSQNPRHKITKRGQNVTFRCDPISEHNRLYWYRQTLGQGPEFLTYFQNEAQLEKSRLLSDRFSAERPKGSFSTLEIQRTEQGDSAMYLCASSLFPERNQETQYFGPGTRLLVL.

The CDR3 here is CASSDLGDSPLHF. The CDR3 DNA reads TGTGCCAGCAGCGACCTTGGGGACTCACCCCTCCACTTT. This chain connects TRBV7-6 to TRBJ1-6, with TRBD1 as a possible D gene (5 bases). In germline, CDR1 is SGHVS, CDR2 FNYEAQ. V was clipped by 5 bases and J by 10 bases, with 12 bases between them. The length of the CDR3 is 13 residues.

J is TRBJ1-5 and V is TRBV11-2; TRBD1 aligns across 7 bases. The CDR3 length is 12 residues. Losses at the gene ends were 1 base for V and 15 bases for J; bases not matched to a gene: 6. Germline V CDR1 and CDR2: SGHAT, FQNNGV. CDR3 nucleotides: TGTGCCAGCAGCTTAGGAGGGGGCGTCCCGCATTTT. This gives the protein CASSLGGGVPHF.

The chain has TRBV7-8 and TRBJ1-5, with D possibly matching TRBD1 (5 bases). The V gene lost 6 bases and the J gene lost 3 bases, with 15 bases spanning the gap. The CDR3 is 15 residues long. The germline V gene encodes CDR1 SGHVS and CDR2 FQNEAQ. The CDR3 DNA is TGTGCCAGCAGGTCCGGGACCGCTGTCAATCAGCCCCAGCATTTT. This encodes CASRSGTAVNQPQHF. Full variable domain (rest looked up from reference TRBV7-8 and TRBJ1-5): GAGVSQSPRYKVAKRGQDVALRCDPISGHVSLFWYQQALGQGPEFLTYFQNEAQLDKSGLPSDRFFAERPEGSVSTLKIQRTQQEDSAVYLCASRSGTAVNQPQHFGDGTRLSIL.

This clonotype was detected only a few times. CDR3 in amino acids: CASSGRRTNQPQHF. CDR3 DNA sequence: TGTGCCAGCAGTGGGAGGCGGACTAATCAGCCCCAGCATTTT. The chain uses TRBV6-1 and TRBJ1-5; unclear D gene. V lost 4 bases to trimming and J lost 4 bases, with 11 bases between them. Germline-derived CDR1 and CDR2 are MNHNS and SASEGT. The CDR3 is 14 amino acids.

The V gene is TRBV27, the J gene TRBJ2-3; D uncertain. Trimming removed 4 bases from V and 2 bases from J, with 7 bases in between. The CDR3 loop spans 13 amino acids. The V gene's germline CDR1 is MNHEY and CDR2 SMNVEV (reference sequence). CDR3 in DNA: TGTGCCAGCAGTTCCCTCCTCACAGATACGCAGTATTTT. It is translated as CASSSLLTDTQYF.

The J gene is TRBJ2-7, the V gene TRBV7-8, with 8 bases aligning to TRBD1. The junction had 10 bases not matched to a gene; V was cut back by 5 bases and J by 4 bases. The CDR3 runs 15 residues. Germline CDR1 reads SGHVS; CDR2 reads FQNEAQ. The CDR3 nucleotides read TGTGCCAGCAGCCTATTTAAAACAGGGGGTTACGAGCAGTACTTC. Its translation: CASSLFKTGGYEQYF.

CDR3 DNA: TGTGCCAGCAGCCACGGCGGGCCCCTGGAAGATACGCAGTATTTT. Encoded protein: CASSHGGPLEDTQYF. V usage is TRBV7-9 and J usage is TRBJ2-3; D perhaps matches TRBD2 (5 bases). In germline, CDR1 is SEHNR, CDR2 FQNEAQ (reference sequence). The CDR3 consists of 15 residues. V shed 5 bases and J shed 5 bases, with 17 bases lying between them.

This clonotype was counted between two and nine times. The chain has TRBV6-1 and TRBJ2-1; the match to TRBD2 covers 8 bases. The CDR3 runs 19 residues. V shed 5 bases and J 0 bases; nucleotides not matched to a gene: 15. Germline assignment: CDR1 MNHNS and CDR2 SASEGT. The CDR3, as DNA: TGTGCCAGCAGTTCCGTCTGGGAACTAGCGGATTCCTCCTACAATGAGCAGTTCTTC. Its protein is CASSSVWELADSSYNEQFF.

The genes are TRBV5-1 and TRBJ2-7; 13 bases are shared with TRBD2. V gave up 0 bases and J gave up 1 base; unmatched junction bases: 10. CDR3 length: 19 amino acids. Germline V gene data show CDR1 as SGHRS and CDR2 as YFSETQ. The CDR3 nucleotides read TGCGCCAGCAGCTTGGAAGGTTTAACTAGCGGGGGGGGGTCCTACGAGCAGTACTTC. Its translation is CASSLEGLTSGGGSYEQYF.

The chain uses TRBV10-3 and TRBJ2-7; TRBD2 matches 9 bases. The ends lost 3 bases at V and 7 bases at J; junction bases unmatched: 16. The CDR3 spans 17 residues. The germline CDR1 and CDR2 sequences are ENHRY and SYGVKD. CDR3 sequence: CAISDPGQRGARGEQYF. CDR3 coding DNA: TGTGCCATCAGTGACCCCGGTCAGCGGGGGGCCCGGGGAGAGCAGTACTTC.

This chain uses TRBV27 with TRBJ2-7; D is unclear. The germline V gene encodes CDR1 MNHEY and CDR2 SMNVEV (reference sequence). The V end was cut by 5 bases, the J end by 0 bases, with 14 bases between. The length of the CDR3 is 15 residues. CDR3: CASSAGPNPSYEQYF. CDR3 DNA: TGTGCCAGCAGTGCCGGGCCAAACCCCTCCTACGAGCAGTACTTC.

This clonotype was seen ten or more times. The chain joins TRBV4-1 to TRBJ2-1, with a possible D match to TRBD1 (6 bases). CDR1 is MGHRA and CDR2 is YSYEKL in the germline V gene. V was shortened by 8 bases and J by 6 bases, with 17 bases between the two germline ends. The CDR3 sequence is 14 residues long. This CDR3 reads CASQARGAANEQFF. The CDR3 DNA reads as TGCGCCAGCCAAGCCAGGGGTGCCGCCAATGAGCAGTTCTTC.

The gene calls are TRBV19 and TRBJ2-7; the D gene could be TRBD1 or TRBD2 (6 bases each). Germline CDR1 LNHDA, CDR2 SQIVND (reference sequence). The V end lost 3 bases, the J end lost 3 bases, and 15 bases lay between the germline ends. The CDR3 length is 15 residues. This chain's CDR3 is CASSILRGADYEQYF. The CDR3 nucleotides read TGTGCCAGTAGTATCCTTAGGGGGGCGGACTACGAGCAGTACTTC. Together with reference TRBV19 and TRBJ2-7, the CDR3 gives the full variable domain: DGGITQSPKYLFRKEGQNVTLSCEQNLNHDAMYWYRQDPGQGLRLIYYSQIVNDFQKGDIAEGYSVSREKKESFPLTVTSAQKNPTAFYLCASSILRGADYEQYFGPGTRLTVT.

This chain links TRBV15 with TRBJ2-3; no clear D. The germline gives CDR1 LNHNV, CDR2 YYDKDF (reference sequence). This CDR3 spans 16 amino acids. V lost 1 base and J lost 0, with 11 bases in between. The chain's CDR3 is CATSRARQVSTDTQYF. The CDR3 bases are TGTGCCACCAGCAGAGCGAGGCAGGTTAGCACAGATACGCAGTATTTT.

This chain connects TRBV7-4 to TRBJ1-1, with a possible D match to TRBD1 (6 bases). Germline V gives CDR1 SGHVT, CDR2 SQSDAQ. The CDR3 is made up of 17 amino acids. Trimming took off 4 bases at V and 0 bases at J, with 18 bases between the two ends. CDR3 region: CASSSNTVEGVNTEAFF. CDR3 coding DNA: TGTGCCAGCAGCTCGAACACCGTCGAGGGGGTGAACACTGAAGCTTTCTTT.

This clonotype was observed a handful of times. The gene calls are TRBV7-3 and TRBJ2-5; TRBD2 might be the D (6 bases). With 5 bases removed from V and 2 bases from J, the gap between germline ends came to 12 bases. The V gene's germline CDR1 is SGHTA and CDR2 FQGTGA. This CDR3 is 14 amino acids long. This CDR3 is CASSAYGTQETQYF. Here the CDR3 DNA reads TGTGCCAGCAGCGCGTACGGGACTCAAGAGACCCAGTACTTC.